The T cell receptor (beta chain) under discussion was sequenced for a study of beta chain features in type 1 diabetes. Study overall: Taken together, all samples contributed roughly 100 million examined sorted cells. Broader study findings: There was a moderate but significant shortening of TCRB CDR3s in all four CD4+ subsets of Type 1 diabetes patients. PCR might show a preference for shorter templates, equally across patients and controls. Patients with type 1 diabetes showed fewer VDJ junction insertions and more deletions.

Worth noting for this clone: Its antigen is currently unknown.

V lost 4 bases and J 7 bases, leaving 8 bases between the germline ends. Per the germline V gene, CDR1 is SNHLY and CDR2 is FYNNEI. This CDR3 is 12 amino acids long. All of the isolated RNA was reverse transcribed, so expressed TCRB transcripts were sequenced. Profiling relied on immunoSEQ multiplex PCR, and the TCRdb table lists in-frame clones only, not all of them. The profile shows 350,000 to 450,000 clones, about 14% of them singletons. This receptor was taken from a man aged 25-45 years in good health. The chain combines TRBV2 with TRBJ2-1; D unclear. The sequenced sample consisted of naive CD4+ T cells from blood. The CDR3 DNA sequence: TGTGCCAGCAGTGTGTTGGGAAATGAGCAGTTCTTC. This gives the protein CASSVLGNEQFF.